This T cell receptor (beta chain) was retrieved from a study of circulating CD8 cells and anti-PD-1 response in melanoma (dated by TCRdb to 2018 to 2021). Concerning the study at large: Patients received nivolumab intravenously at 3 mg/kg every 2 weeks. The melanoma cohort included approximately 13 patients, of whom seven received anti-PD-1 as first-line therapy and six had previously received targeted therapy or immunotherapy. On on-treatment samples, PD-1 was detected using a biotinylated anti-human IgG4 antibody. The TCR repertoire analysis included around 11 melanoma patients, of whom 7 were non-responders and 4 were responders. Patients with complete or partial responses were counted as responders, while patients with stable or progressive disease (RECIST v1.1) were counted as non-responders.

Four subsets defined by PD-1 and/or TIGIT were sorted from live CD3+CD8+TCRalphabeta+ cells on a BD FACSAria II cell sorter. To characterize relevance to anti-PD-1 therapy response, circulating CD8 T cells were sorted into four subsets based on PD-1 and TIGIT expression. From each sorted CD8 T-cell subset, both TCR alpha and TCR beta chains were sequenced. Peripheral blood was collected at three points: before the first anti-PD-1 injection, after two injections and after four injections. PBMCs were immediately isolated by Ficoll gradient centrifugation. Until use, PBMCs were stored frozen in liquid nitrogen in RPMI containing approximately 19% FCS and approximately 9.4% DMSO. Thawed PBMCs were stained with a viability dye and antibodies against CD3, CD8alpha, TCRalphabeta, PD-1 and TIGIT. Total RNA was extracted with the RNeasy Kit, and a RIN above 7 was reached by every sample. Overall study outcomes, separate from this receptor: Because tumor material could not be accessed, tumor reactivity was instead assessed with peptide assays on expanded sorted subsets. Because material was limited, most experiments were generally run without replicates. The authors pointed out that the cohort included both treatment-naive and previously treated patients, and that this mix could influence the results. The DNEG repertoire was the most diverse; PD-1 and DPOS showed similar, higher clonality, and TIGIT repertoires were the least diverse. Only baseline and M1 samples from a small cohort with few responders were used in the published TCR repertoire comparisons. Repertoires were mostly private between subsets, with fewer than 7% of TRB clonotypes shared at M1, and the greatest sharing occurred between DPOS and TIGIT.

The instrument given in TCRdb is NextSeq 500. The QIAseq Immune Repertoire RNA Library Kit, Human TCR Panel, was used to prepare TCR libraries from about 15 ng of total RNA. TCR libraries were sequenced on an Illumina NextSeq with a Mid Output V2 kit, and asymmetric 261x41 paired-end reads were used. Each TCR library was diluted to roughly 3.8 nM, pooled, denatured and loaded at approximately 0.97 pM. On the study's bioinformatics: TCR FASTQ files were processed in the QIAGEN GeneGlobe Data Analysis Center, with downstream analysis in R 3.5.2. To get clonality, Shannon entropy was normalized by the log of the number of unique productive sequences and the result was subtracted from one. For each subset, Fisher exact tests at 5% FDR were used to find TRA or TRB clonotypes whose abundance differed between baseline and M1. Clonotypes with differential abundance were classified as emerging, expanding, contracting or non-expanding/contracting. Morisita's overlap index was used to measure repertoire overlap between patients. TCRdb reworked the public reads: Q25 trimming with fastp, MiXCR clone assembly, productive beta chains retained. Rows merge per CDR3 protein into single entries with the most common DNA and genes. These V and J calls originate from TCRdb's pipeline instead of the authors' own analysis. The sample records 200 to 250 distinct CDR3 sequences, roughly a tenth of which are singletons. The ten largest account for around a fifth of the sample.

From the cysteine up to the phenylalanine, the CDR3 has a length of 15 residues. Only the CDR3 region is kept as DNA, spanning 45 bases read in frame from base 1. V ends up 4 bases short and J 3 bases short, with an unmatched junction base count of 3. CDR1 KGHDR and CDR2 SFDVKD were looked up in the germline V gene. This clonotype is assessed as large (0.1 to 1%). The target of this receptor is not known. No qualities accompany the bases; no much larger clone lies one base away. This sample comprised CD8+ T cells from PBMCs, obtained at baseline or after one month of anti-PD-1 therapy (not recorded which). This TCR was recovered from a human donor with melanoma. This chain joins TRBV24-1 to TRBJ2-2, and 8 junction bases match TRBD2. The encoded CDR3 is CATSERGEDTGELFF. The bases read TGTGCCACCAGTGAGCGGGGGGAGGACACCGGGGAGCTGTTTTTT.